The clone carrying this TCR beta chain has ten or more counts. Its antigen is as yet unknown. Unique molecular identifiers (one per individual cDNA molecule) were attached. TCRdb reprocessed the 5' RACE reads with MiXCR, giving one entry per CDR3 protein. The profile shows around 40,000 distinct CDR3 sequences, approximately 6% of them singletons. The data originate from a study of early T cells in non-severe SARS-CoV-2 infection. Background on the study: Sequencing was performed on bulk RNA from unsorted whole blood, leaving chains unpaired. General study findings and limits: CD4 and private specificities were missed by VDJdb matching, which favored anti-spike CD8 responses.

Germline-derived CDR1 and CDR2 are SEHNR and FQNEAQ (reference sequence). V lost 5 bases and J lost 0, with 10 bases in between. The CDR3 sequence is 15 residues long. V and J are TRBV7-9 and TRBJ2-2; D tentatively fits TRBD1 or TRBD2 (5 bases each). The material sequenced was whole blood. The sequence came from an adult who was a healthcare worker with PCR-confirmed SARS-CoV-2 infection or an uninfected control (not recorded which). DNA for the CDR3: TGTGCCAGCAGCCCCGGGACGGCGAACACCGGGGAGCTGTTTTTT. Translated: CASSPGTANTGELFF.